The 27 T cell receptor beta chains reported below all come from one sample, sequenced in a study of early T cells in non-severe SARS-CoV-2 infection. TCRdb reprocessed the 5' RACE reads via MiXCR and lists one record per CDR3 protein. The sample has over 30,000 distinct CDR3 sequences, 3.5% to 5% seen once. Sequenced input: whole blood. Source of these receptors: an adult who was a healthcare worker with PCR-confirmed SARS-CoV-2 infection or an uninfected control (not recorded which).

This clonotype was counted many times. The chain has TRBV7-3 and TRBJ2-2; the D call may be TRBD1 or TRBD2 (5 bases each). The ends were cut back, 0 bases at V and 1 base at J, with 9 bases in the middle. The CDR3 runs 16 residues. The germline V gene encodes CDR1 SGHTA and CDR2 FQGTGA. CDR3 coding DNA: TGTGCCAGCAGCTTAACGGGGACGGAGAACACCGGGGAGCTGTTTTTT. This translates into CASSLTGTENTGELFF.

This clonotype was picked up many times. The chain recombines TRBV4-1 with TRBJ1-2; 7 bases match TRBD1. The J segment lost 4 bases and the V segment lost 0 bases, leaving 11 bases of the junction unmatched. The CDR3 runs to 17 residues. Germline values: CDR1 MGHRA, CDR2 YSYEKL. The CDR3 region is CASSQDSGQGVPYGYTF. The CDR3 DNA sequence: TGCGCCAGCAGCCAAGATTCGGGGCAGGGGGTTCCCTATGGCTACACCTTC.

This clonotype has a count of ten or more. This chain uses TRBV5-1 with TRBJ2-3; a possible D gene is TRBD2 (5 bases). Deletions cut 2 bases from V and 1 base from J, with 8 bases between. Germline-derived CDR1 and CDR2 are SGHRS and YFSETQ. The CDR3 totals 14 residues. CDR3 region: CASSFDGGTDTQYF. In nucleotides, the CDR3 is TGCGCCAGCAGCTTCGACGGGGGCACAGATACGCAGTATTTT. The complete variable domain, with remaining parts taken from reference TRBV5-1 and TRBJ2-3, reads KAGVTQTPRYLIKTRGQQVTLSCSPISGHRSVSWYQQTPGQGLQFLFEYFSETQRNKGNFPGRFSGRQFSNSRSEMNVSTLELGDSALYLCASSFDGGTDTQYFGPGTRLTVL.

This clonotype appeared many times. The chain has TRBV12-3 or TRBV12-4 and TRBJ2-1; 8 nucleotides align to TRBD2. Trimming cost V 5 bases and J 5 bases; bases outside gene matches: 8. The CDR3 loop spans 15 amino acids. The CDR3 loop reads CASSLPGTSNNEQFF. The CDR3 DNA sequence: TGTGCCAGCAGTCTCCCCGGGACTAGTAACAATGAGCAGTTCTTC.

The genes are TRBV9 and TRBJ2-7; D is uncertain. Germline CDR1 and CDR2: SGDLS and YYNGEE. Trimming removed 4 bases from V and 0 bases from J, with 8 bases in between. The CDR3 covers 13 residues. CDR3 in DNA: TGTGCCAGCAGCTATACCCCCTCCTACGAGCAGTACTTC. Amino acid sequence: CASSYTPSYEQYF.

At least ten counts were recorded for this clonotype. The genes are TRBV18 and TRBJ2-5, with a tentative D call TRBD2 (5 bases). Trimming shortened V by 4 bases and J by 2 bases, and 8 bases separated the two germline ends. This CDR3 contains 13 residues. The germline CDR1 and CDR2 sequences are KGHSH and LQKENI. DNA for the CDR3: TGTGCCAGCTCACGAGGGCCACAAGAGACCCAGTACTTC. Protein: CASSRGPQETQYF.

This clonotype was found many times. The V and J genes are TRBV25-1 and TRBJ1-4; no definite D call. This CDR3 spans 13 amino acids. V was cut by 5 bases and J by 8 bases, with 12 bases left in between. Germline V gene lookup returns CDR1 MGHDK and CDR2 SYGVNS. CDR3 in DNA: TGTGCCAGCAGTCCCAACGGGAGGGAAAAACTGTTTTTT. It translates to CASSPNGREKLFF.

This clonotype has at least ten counts. The rearrangement links TRBV12-3 or TRBV12-4 to TRBJ2-7, with TRBD1 identical over 8 bases. V shed 5 bases, J shed 4 bases, and the junction held 7 bases outside the gene matches. This CDR3 region has 14 residues. CDR3 sequence reads: CASSPGQAKYEQYF. For the CDR3, the DNA is TGTGCCAGCAGTCCGGGACAGGCGAAATACGAGCAGTACTTC.

This chain links TRBV29-1 with TRBJ2-1, with 11 bases lining up with TRBD2. Trimming took 7 bases from V and 7 from J; bases not matched to a gene: 12. Germline V CDR1 and CDR2: SQVTM, ANQGSEA. This CDR3 contains 15 residues. The CDR3: CSGTSGLAAANEQFF. In nucleotides, the CDR3 is TGCAGCGGGACTTCGGGACTAGCGGCGGCGAATGAGCAGTTCTTC.

This clonotype was seen only a few times. The chain couples TRBV6-2 or TRBV6-3 to TRBJ1-1; TRBD1 agrees at 8 bases. J was trimmed by 0 bases and V by 6 bases; bases with no gene match: 9. Per germline, CDR1 MNHEY and CDR2 SVGEGT. This CDR3 is 16 amino acids long. The chain's CDR3 is CASRTGTGLMNTEAFF. DNA of the CDR3: TGTGCCAGCAGAACCGGGACAGGTCTTATGAACACTGAAGCTTTCTTT.

In its sample, this clonotype was seen many times. The rearrangement joins TRBV21-1 to TRBJ1-1; the D call in the table, TRBD1, was not verified against the DNA. TRBV21-1 corresponds to a pseudogene. This CDR3 is 16 amino acids long. CDR3 loop: CASSPPLRGGNTEAFF. The CDR3 nucleotides are TGTGCCAGCAGCCCACCCCTCAGGGGAGGGAACACTGAAGCTTTCTTT.

This clonotype is categorized as medium-sized. The chain links TRBV5-1 to TRBJ1-1; no firm D call. The germline V gene has CDR1 SGHRS and CDR2 YFSETQ. The CDR3 runs 15 residues. The V end lost 1 base, the J end lost 2 bases, and 12 bases lay between the germline ends. The CDR3 nucleotides are TGCGCCAGCAGCTTGTATCCTACGGTAAACACTGAAGCTTTCTTT. It codes for CASSLYPTVNTEAFF.

This clonotype was counted ten times or more. V gene TRBV12-3 or TRBV12-4 combines with J gene TRBJ1-5; TRBD1 might be the D (5 bases). Trimming pared 4 bases from V and 0 bases from J, leaving 13 bases between. This CDR3 contains 16 residues. DNA of the CDR3: TGTGCCAGCAGTTCCAGACAGAGCGCTAGCAATCAGCCCCAGCATTTT. Encoded protein: CASSSRQSASNQPQHF.

The table lists this clonotype with many counts. The CDR3 DNA reads TGTGCCAGCAGCGTAATACAGGGCTATGTCACTGAAGCTTTCTTT. Residues: CASSVIQGYVTEAFF. The rearrangement joins TRBV9 to TRBJ1-1; D is possibly TRBD1 (6 bases). With 1 base removed from V and 4 bases from J, the gap between germline ends came to 14 bases. Germline CDR1 is SGDLS and CDR2 is YYNGEE. The CDR3 has 15 amino acids.

This clonotype was seen many times. The chain employs TRBV6-1 and TRBJ1-1; unclear D gene. The germline CDR1 and CDR2 sequences are MNHNS and SASEGT. Trimming removed 4 bases at V and 2 bases at J, with 11 bases between. The CDR3 extends over 14 amino acids. The CDR3 DNA reads as TGTGCCAGCAGTGTAACAGCGGGCAACACTGAAGCTTTCTTT. Protein: CASSVTAGNTEAFF.

This clonotype was recorded at least ten times. The chain recombines TRBV7-9 with TRBJ2-7; no clear D gene. The CDR3 runs 13 residues. The germline V gene encodes CDR1 SEHNR and CDR2 FQNEAQ (reference sequence). The V and J ends lost 5 bases and 4 bases respectively, with 12 bases between them. The CDR3 region has the DNA TGTGCCAGCAGCACCTTGACCGAATACGAGCAGTACTTC. Translating it yields CASSTLTEYEQYF.

This clonotype was detected ten times or more. The chain links TRBV27 to TRBJ2-1, with 8 bases that match TRBD2. V lost 4 bases to trimming and J lost 6 bases; unmatched junction nucleotides: 8. CDR3 length: 15 amino acids. From germline, CDR1 is MNHEY and CDR2 SMNVEV (reference sequence). Written as DNA, the CDR3 is TGTGCCAGCAGTTCTCCCCGTAGCGGGACCAATGAGCAGTTCTTC. Protein sequence: CASSSPRSGTNEQFF.

This clonotype was seen many times. This chain links TRBV5-1 with TRBJ2-2; TRBD1 might be the D (5 bases). Germline loops: CDR1 SGHRS, CDR2 YFSETQ. The CDR3 is made up of 15 amino acids. V lost 3 bases, J lost 1 base, and 10 bases lay in between. CDR3: CASSWGGKNTGELFF. DNA for the CDR3: TGCGCCAGCAGCTGGGGCGGAAAGAACACCGGGGAGCTGTTTTTT.

This clonotype was observed at least ten times. The V call is TRBV6-5, the J call TRBJ2-3; perhaps TRBD2 as D (6 bases). Trimming took off 7 bases at V and 0 bases at J, with 14 bases between the two ends. Germline CDR1 reads MNHEY; CDR2 reads SVGAGI. The CDR3 loop spans 15 amino acids. The CDR3 DNA reads TGTGCCAGCACCCTGGACTACACCAGCACAGATACGCAGTATTTT. Translating gives CASTLDYTSTDTQYF.

This clonotype was seen repeatedly, ten times or more. V usage is TRBV29-1 and J usage is TRBJ2-7; 7 nucleotides line up with TRBD1. CDR1 and CDR2 from the germline V gene are SQVTM and ANQGSEA. There are 13 residues in the CDR3. V was clipped by 6 bases and J by 3 bases; unmatched bases: 8. CDR3 nucleotides: TGCAGCGTATCACAGGGGTTGGACTACGAGCAGTACTTC. Its translation: CSVSQGLDYEQYF.

The V gene is TRBV5-5, the J gene TRBJ2-7, with 7 bases fitting TRBD2. Losses at the gene ends were 4 bases for V and 5 bases for J; bases not matched to a gene: 12. CDR3 length equals 15 residues. Germline CDR1 SGHKS, CDR2 YYEKEE (reference sequence). Here the CDR3 reads CASSETSAAGNEQYF. The CDR3, as DNA: TGTGCCAGCAGCGAAACTAGCGCCGCGGGGAACGAGCAGTACTTC.

The sample holds many counts of this clonotype. V usage is TRBV12-3 or TRBV12-4 and J usage is TRBJ2-3; 9 bases line up with TRBD1. The ends lost 5 bases at V and 5 bases at J; junction bases unmatched: 2. The CDR3 consists of 13 residues. The CDR3 nucleotides are TGTGCCAGCAGTGGACAGGGGTTAGATACGCAGTATTTT. This gives the protein CASSGQGLDTQYF.

This clonotype was picked up many times. This chain uses TRBV29-1 with TRBJ1-5, with TRBD1 as a possible D gene (6 bases). V shed 6 bases and J shed 3 bases, with 15 bases lying between them. CDR1 is SQVTM, CDR2 ANQGSEA, per germline. The CDR3 is 14 residues long. CDR3 bases: TGCAGCGTCCTAACGGGGGCCGACAATCAGCCCCAGCATTTT. Its protein product is CSVLTGADNQPQHF. The full variable domain, its missing parts supplied by reference TRBV29-1 and TRBJ1-5, is SAVISQKPSRDICQRGTSLTIQCQVDSQVTMMFWYRQQPGQSLTLIATANQGSEATYESGFVIDKFPISRPNLTFSTLTVSNMSPEDSSIYLCSVLTGADNQPQHFGDGTRLSIL.

Ten or more counts support this clonotype. The chain uses TRBV18 and TRBJ1-5; D possibly corresponds to TRBD1 (6 bases). This CDR3 has 17 amino acids. Deletions cut 0 bases from V and 2 bases from J, with 14 bases between. CDR1 is KGHSH, CDR2 LQKENI, per germline. CDR3 amino acids: CASSPPSRGIGNQPQHF. CDR3 sequence (DNA): TGTGCCAGCTCACCACCGAGCAGGGGAATCGGCAATCAGCCCCAGCATTTT. The full variable domain, completed using reference TRBV18 and TRBJ1-5, is NAGVMQNPRHLVRRRGQEARLRCSPMKGHSHVYWYRQLPEEGLKFMVYLQKENIIDESGMPKERFSAEFPKEGPSILRIQQVVRGDSAAYFCASSPPSRGIGNQPQHFGDGTRLSIL.

V is TRBV21-1 and J is TRBJ1-2; no DNA check was done on the table's D call, TRBD1. TRBV21-1 is classified as a pseudogene. The CDR3 consists of 13 residues. CDR3 protein: CASSKAPSYGYTF. The DNA of the CDR3 is TGTGCCAGCAGCAAGGCCCCCTCCTATGGCTACACCTTC.

This clonotype was found many times. CDR3 bases: TGTGCCAGCAGGGGCGAGGACGCCGGGGAGCTGTTTTTT. This translates into CASRGEDAGELFF. This chain uses TRBV12-3 or TRBV12-4 with TRBJ2-2; no clear D. The CDR3 consists of 13 residues. Trimming removed 6 bases from V and 6 bases from J, with 11 bases in between.

This clonotype was observed many times. This chain joins TRBV7-9 and TRBJ1-5, with a weak D call TRBD1 (6 bases). The V end lost 7 bases, the J end lost 6 bases, and 10 bases lay between the germline ends. The CDR3 has 12 amino acids. The germline gives CDR1 SEHNR, CDR2 FQNEAQ (reference sequence). The CDR3 DNA is TGTGCCAGCACCACAGGGACTCAGCCCCAGCATTTT. Translated: CASTTGTQPQHF.